This T cell receptor beta chain is drawn from a study of blood T cell repertoires in COVID-19. Study context: Italy, Spain and the United States were the sources of the convalescent and acute COVID-19 samples. T cells, B-cell-depleted T cells, or PBMCs supplied cDNA or gDNA.

Authors' analysis steps: Researchers report that nucleated cell counts were estimated from reference gene primer amplification. The repertoire was sequenced with immunoSEQ multiplex PCR; TCRdb's copy has only in-frame clones and lacks some. V, J and clone size are those of that table, while D and trimming were read from the DNA. The sample shows under 300,000 clones, 70% to 85% of them seen only once. CDR3 size: 16 residues. Per the germline V gene, CDR1 is LNHDA and CDR2 is SQIVND (reference sequence). The junction had 8 bases not matched to a gene; V was cut back by 4 bases and J by 2 bases. V usage is TRBV19 and J usage is TRBJ1-2; 9 bases line up with TRBD1. Sequencing was carried out using peripheral blood. The clonotype was recovered from a woman of 80 years or more with active or convalescent COVID-19. The CDR3 DNA reads TGTGCCAGTAGTACTACCTCCGGGACAGGGAACTATGGCTACACCTTC. Its protein is CASSTTSGTGNYGYTF. Full variable domain (outside the CDR3, taken from reference TRBV19 and TRBJ1-2): DGGITQSPKYLFRKEGQNVTLSCEQNLNHDAMYWYRQDPGQGLRLIYYSQIVNDFQKGDIAEGYSVSREKKESFPLTVTSAQKNPTAFYLCASSTTSGTGNYGYTFGSGTRLTVV.